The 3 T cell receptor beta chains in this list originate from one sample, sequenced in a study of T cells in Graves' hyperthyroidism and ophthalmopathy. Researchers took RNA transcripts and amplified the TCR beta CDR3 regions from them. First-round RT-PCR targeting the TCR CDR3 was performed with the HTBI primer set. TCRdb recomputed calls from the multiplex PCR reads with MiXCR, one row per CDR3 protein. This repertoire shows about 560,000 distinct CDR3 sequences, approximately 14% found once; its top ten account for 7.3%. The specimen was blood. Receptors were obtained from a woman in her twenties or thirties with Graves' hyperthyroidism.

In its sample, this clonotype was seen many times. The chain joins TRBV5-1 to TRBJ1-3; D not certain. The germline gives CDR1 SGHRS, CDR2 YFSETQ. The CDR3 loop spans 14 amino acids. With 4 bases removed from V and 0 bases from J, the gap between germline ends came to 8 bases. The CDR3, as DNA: TGCGCCAGCAGCACGGCGAGCTCTGGAAACACCATATATTTT. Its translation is CASSTASSGNTIYF.

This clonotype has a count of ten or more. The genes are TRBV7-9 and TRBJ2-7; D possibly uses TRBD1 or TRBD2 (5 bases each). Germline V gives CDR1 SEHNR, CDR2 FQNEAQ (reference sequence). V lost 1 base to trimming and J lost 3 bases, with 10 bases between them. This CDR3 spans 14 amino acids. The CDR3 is CASSLGSRGYEQYF. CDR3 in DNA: TGTGCCAGCAGCTTAGGGTCGAGGGGCTACGAGCAGTACTTC.

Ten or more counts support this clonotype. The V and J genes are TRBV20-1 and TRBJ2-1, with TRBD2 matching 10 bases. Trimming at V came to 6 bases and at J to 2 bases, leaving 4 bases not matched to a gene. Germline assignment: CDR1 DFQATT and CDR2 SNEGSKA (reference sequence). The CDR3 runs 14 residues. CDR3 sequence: CSAQREGPYNEQFF. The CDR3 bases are TGCAGTGCCCAGCGGGAGGGCCCCTACAATGAGCAGTTCTTC.